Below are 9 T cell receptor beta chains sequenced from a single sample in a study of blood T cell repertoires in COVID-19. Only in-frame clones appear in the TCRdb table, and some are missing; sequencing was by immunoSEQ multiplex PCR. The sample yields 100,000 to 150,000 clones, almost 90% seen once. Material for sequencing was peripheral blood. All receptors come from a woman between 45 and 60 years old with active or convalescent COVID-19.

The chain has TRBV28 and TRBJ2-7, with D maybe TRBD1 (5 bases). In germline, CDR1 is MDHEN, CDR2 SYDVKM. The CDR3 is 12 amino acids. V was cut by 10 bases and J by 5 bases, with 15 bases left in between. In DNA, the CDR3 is TGTGCCACCTTCGATCAGGGCCACGAGCAGTACTTC. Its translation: CATFDQGHEQYF.

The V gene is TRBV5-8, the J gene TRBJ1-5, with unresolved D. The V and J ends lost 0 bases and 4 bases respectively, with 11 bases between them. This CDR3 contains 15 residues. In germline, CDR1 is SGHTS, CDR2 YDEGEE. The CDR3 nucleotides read TGTGCCAGCAGCTTGGGTTTTGCGATGAATCAGCCCCAGCATTTT. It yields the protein CASSLGFAMNQPQHF.

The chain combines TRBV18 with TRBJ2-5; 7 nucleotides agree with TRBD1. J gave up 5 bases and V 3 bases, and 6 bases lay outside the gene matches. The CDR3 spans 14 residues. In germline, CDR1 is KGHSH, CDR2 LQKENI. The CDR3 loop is CASSPPDRRETQYF. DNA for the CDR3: TGTGCCAGCTCACCCCCGGACAGGCGTGAGACCCAGTACTTC.

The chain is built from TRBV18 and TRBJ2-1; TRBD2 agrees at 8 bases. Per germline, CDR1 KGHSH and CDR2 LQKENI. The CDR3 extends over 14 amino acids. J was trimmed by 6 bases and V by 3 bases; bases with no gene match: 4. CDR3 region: CASSPIREGNEQFF. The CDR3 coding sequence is TGTGCCAGCTCACCCATTCGGGAGGGCAATGAGCAGTTCTTC.

The CDR3 DNA reads TGCGCCAGCAGCCAAGTTAGCGGGGGCATTAGCAATCAGCCCCAGCATTTT. Encoded protein: CASSQVSGGISNQPQHF. The V call is TRBV4-1, the J call TRBJ1-5, with TRBD1 as a possible D gene (6 bases). Germline V gene data show CDR1 as MGHRA and CDR2 as YSYEKL. The CDR3 sequence is 17 residues long. With 1 base removed from V and 0 bases from J, the gap between germline ends came to 13 bases.

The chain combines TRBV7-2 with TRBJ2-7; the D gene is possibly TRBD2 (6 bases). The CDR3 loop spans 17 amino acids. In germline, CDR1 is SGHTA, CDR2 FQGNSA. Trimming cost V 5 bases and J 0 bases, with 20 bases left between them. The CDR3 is CASSSGLWRTSSYEQYF. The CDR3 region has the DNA TGTGCCAGCAGCAGCGGACTATGGCGGACGAGCTCCTACGAGCAGTACTTC.

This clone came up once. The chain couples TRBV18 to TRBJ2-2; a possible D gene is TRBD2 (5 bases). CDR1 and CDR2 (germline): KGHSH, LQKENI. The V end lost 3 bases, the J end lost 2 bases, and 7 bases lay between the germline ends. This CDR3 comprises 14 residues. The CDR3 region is CASSPSVNTGELFF. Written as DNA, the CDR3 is TGTGCCAGCTCACCTAGCGTAAACACCGGGGAGCTGTTTTTT. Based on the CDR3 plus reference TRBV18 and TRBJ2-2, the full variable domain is NAGVMQNPRHLVRRRGQEARLRCSPMKGHSHVYWYRQLPEEGLKFMVYLQKENIIDESGMPKERFSAEFPKEGPSILRIQQVVRGDSAAYFCASSPSVNTGELFFGEGSRLTVL.

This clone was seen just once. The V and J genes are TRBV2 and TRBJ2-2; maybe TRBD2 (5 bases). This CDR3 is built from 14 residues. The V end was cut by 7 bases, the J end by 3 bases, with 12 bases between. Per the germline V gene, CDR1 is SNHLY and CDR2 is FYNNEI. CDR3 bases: TGTGCCAGCACCGGACTGGGGTACACCGGGGAGCTGTTTTTT. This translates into CASTGLGYTGELFF.

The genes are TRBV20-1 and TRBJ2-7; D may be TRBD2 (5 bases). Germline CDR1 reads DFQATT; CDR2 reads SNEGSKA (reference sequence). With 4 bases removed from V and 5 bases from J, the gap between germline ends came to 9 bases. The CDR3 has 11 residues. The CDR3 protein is CSANGVDEQYF. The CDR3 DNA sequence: TGCAGTGCTAACGGGGTCGACGAGCAGTACTTC.